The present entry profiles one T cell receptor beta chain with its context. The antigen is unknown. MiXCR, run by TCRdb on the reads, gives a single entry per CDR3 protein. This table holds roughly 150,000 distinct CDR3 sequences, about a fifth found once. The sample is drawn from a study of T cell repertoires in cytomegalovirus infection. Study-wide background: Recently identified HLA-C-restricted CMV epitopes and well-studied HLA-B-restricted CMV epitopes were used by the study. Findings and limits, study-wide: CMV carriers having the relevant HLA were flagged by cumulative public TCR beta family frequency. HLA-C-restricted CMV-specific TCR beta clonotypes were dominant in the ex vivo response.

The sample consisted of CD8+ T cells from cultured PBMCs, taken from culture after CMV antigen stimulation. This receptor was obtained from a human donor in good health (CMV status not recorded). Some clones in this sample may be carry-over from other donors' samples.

The CDR3 nucleotides are TGTGCCAGCAGCTCAAAACTCCAGGGATACTATGGCTACACCTTC. Its translation is CASSSKLQGYYGYTF. This sequence joins TRBV7-2 and TRBJ1-2; tentative D call: TRBD1 (5 bases). Germline lookup yields CDR1 SGHTA and CDR2 FQGNSA. With 4 bases removed from V and 3 bases from J, the gap between germline ends came to 15 bases. This CDR3 is 15 amino acids long.